The following is a TCR beta chain sequence with its context. This specimen includes other DNA sequences encoding the same CDR3. CDR1 SGHRS and CDR2 YFSETQ come from the germline V gene. The CDR3 is 14 amino acids. The germline V and J ends were trimmed by 0 bases and 2 bases, with 9 bases remaining between them. The data are from a study of shared clonotypes between healthy human individuals. Data came from immunoSEQ multiplex PCR; TCRdb stores just in-frame clones and leaves some out. This table holds 450,000 to 500,000 clones, around 80% found once. The V call is TRBV5-1, the J call TRBJ2-7; tentative D call: TRBD2 (6 bases). Material: PBMCs. The TCR comes from a middle-aged woman in good health. Some clones in this sample may be carry-over from other donors' samples. CDR3 in DNA: TGCGCCAGCAGCTTGGACGGGGGACCCTACGAGCAGTACTTC. Protein product: CASSLDGGPYEQYF.